These T cell receptor beta chains were read from a single sample in a study of blood T cell repertoires in COVID-19. This table comes from immunoSEQ multiplex PCR, and its TCRdb copy is limited to in-frame clones, with some not included. In the table there are about 59,000 clones, 81% of which are singletons. The sequenced sample consisted of peripheral blood. Receptor source: a woman of 80 years or more with active or convalescent COVID-19. Each CDR3 is given with its conserved first and last residue. A D gene is named only where the DNA matches it firmly. For some rows the clone size is stated as once, few or many, or as a class when expanded; others skip it.

clone size	D gene	J gene	V gene	CDR3 protein	CDR3 DNA
NA	NA	TRBJ1-2	TRBV2	CASSGDSLYGYTF	TGTGCCAGCAGTGGAGACAGTCTCTATGGCTACACCTTC
few	TRBD1	TRBJ2-7	TRBV18	CASSPPDRGQDEQYF	TGTGCCAGCTCACCACCGGACAGGGGGCAGGACGAGCAGTACTTC
NA	NA	TRBJ1-4	TRBV14	CASSQGIGGTNEKLFF	TGTGCCAGCAGCCAAGGAATAGGGGGAACTAATGAAAAACTGTTTTTT
once	TRBD1	TRBJ1-5	TRBV4-1	CASSQDRGLRPQHF	TGCGCCAGCAGCCAGGACAGGGGGCTTCGGCCCCAGCATTTT
NA	NA	TRBJ1-3	TRBV7-9	CASSLQGNTIYF	TGTGCCAGCAGCTTACAGGGAAACACCATATATTTT
NA	NA	TRBJ2-2	TRBV4-1	CASSQQASGTGELFF	TGCGCCAGCAGCCAACAAGCTTCGGGAACCGGGGAGCTGTTTTTT
NA	TRBD1	TRBJ1-2	TRBV29-1	CSVRQGQEPGYTF	TGCAGCGTTCGACAGGGGCAGGAACCTGGCTACACCTTC
NA	NA	TRBJ2-7	TRBV15	CATSRGNEQYF	TGTGCCACCAGCAGAGGTAACGAGCAGTACTTC
NA	NA	TRBJ2-1	TRBV6-5	CASGRGNEQFF	TGTGCCAGCGGTAGGGGCAATGAGCAGTTCTTC
NA	NA	TRBJ1-4	TRBV14	CASSWTAGVNEKLFF	TGTGCCAGCAGCTGGACCGCCGGGGTCAATGAAAAACTGTTTTTT
few	TRBD1	TRBJ2-7	TRBV3-1/TRBV3-2	CASSDRDRGSPYEQYF	TGTGCCAGCAGCGACCGGGACAGGGGTTCCCCCTACGAGCAGTACTTC
NA	NA	TRBJ1-1	TRBV11-2	CASSPGQLQNTEAFF	TGTGCCAGCAGCCCCGGACAGCTTCAGAACACTGAAGCTTTCTTT
NA	TRBD1	TRBJ1-2	TRBV7-9	CASSPTGAPRYGYTF	TGTGCCAGCAGCCCAACAGGGGCGCCCCGCTATGGCTACACCTTC
once	TRBD1	TRBJ2-7	TRBV7-9	CASSPDRGPSYEQYF	TGTGCCAGCAGCCCAGACAGGGGGCCCTCCTACGAGCAGTACTTC
few	NA	TRBJ1-3	TRBV7-8	CASSPQGNTIYF	TGTGCCAGCAGCCCCCAGGGAAACACCATATATTTT
NA	NA	TRBJ1-4	TRBV10-3	CAISAGAPNEKLFF	TGTGCCATCAGTGCAGGGGCACCTAATGAAAAACTGTTTTTT
NA	TRBD2	TRBJ2-1	TRBV7-2	CASRSTSGGFSYNEQFF	TGTGCCAGCAGATCCACTAGCGGGGGGTTTTCCTACAATGAGCAGTTCTTC
NA	NA	TRBJ1-6	TRBV10-2	CASSGGLGDSPLHF	TGCGCCAGCAGTGGGGGTCTCGGGGATTCACCCCTCCACTTT
NA	TRBD1	TRBJ2-4	TRBV2	CASRNSGGNIQYF	TGTGCCAGCAGAAACTCAGGGGGAAACATTCAGTACTTC
NA	NA	TRBJ1-2	TRBV13	CASSSQGPGYTF	TGTGCCAGCAGCTCTCAGGGGCCCGGCTACACCTTC
NA	TRBD1	TRBJ1-1	TRBV12-3/TRBV12-4	CASRRGQWSEAFF	TGTGCCAGCAGGAGGGGACAGTGGTCTGAAGCTTTCTTT
NA	TRBD1	TRBJ2-4	TRBV6-5	CASERQGQNIQYF	TGTGCCAGCGAGAGACAGGGGCAAAACATTCAGTACTTC